Following are 13 T cell receptor beta chains from one sample sequenced in a study of T cells in women clearing cervical HPV infection. Produced via immunoSEQ multiplex PCR; TCRdb's table is partial and in-frame only. The clone table shows over 35,000 clones, with the ten largest holding about 40%. The specimen sequenced was blood buffy coat. Every receptor here comes from a woman aged 18 to 75 with a cervical HPV16 infection that either progressed to CIN3+ or cleared (not recorded which).

To note about this clone: The sequenced fragment ends 3 residues before the CDR3 boundary, so the rest is inferred from the germline J gene. V is TRBV20-1 and J is TRBJ2-4, with D possibly being TRBD1 (5 bases). This CDR3 comprises 14 residues. The germline V gene has CDR1 DFQATT and CDR2 SNEGSKA (reference sequence). Partial CDR3 DNA: TGCAGTGCTAGTTTTGGTCAGGGCGGACGTGAT. Amino acids: CSASFGQGGRD. The entire CDR3 sequence reads CSASFGQGGRDQYF.

As concerns this clone: The read halts 3 residues ahead of the CDR3 end, with the missing end drawn from the germline J gene. This chain joins TRBV30 and TRBJ1-1; no clear D. The CDR3 loop spans 12 amino acids. CDR1 is GTSNPN and CDR2 is SVGIG in the germline V gene (reference sequence). The CDR3 is CAWSVGKGQAFF. CDR3 bases read: TGTGCCTGGAGTGTAGGAAAGGGCCAA.

The CDR3 reads CASSENSGGVRDTQYF. CDR3 DNA (partial): TGTGCCAGCAGTGAAAACAGCGGGGGGGTTCGAGATACG. The V gene is TRBV2, the J gene TRBJ2-3; 10 bases map to TRBD2. Coverage ceases 3 residues before the CDR3 finishes, and the germline J gene fills in the end. The J segment lost 5 bases and the V segment lost 2 bases, leaving 7 bases of the junction unmatched. The CDR3 spans 16 residues. The germline CDR1 and CDR2 sequences are SNHLY and FYNNEI.

Remarks on this clone: The read ends 3 residues early relative to the CDR3; the germline J gene fills the gap. The chain carries TRBV2 and TRBJ1-1; D gene ambiguous. Per germline, CDR1 SNHLY and CDR2 FYNNEI. The CDR3 length is 13 residues. Trimming removed 6 bases at V and 1 base at J, with 9 bases between. The sequenced CDR3 bases are TGTGCCAGCAGCCTGCAGTGGAACACTGAA. Residues: CASSLQWNTE. The whole CDR3 sequence reads CASSLQWNTEAFF.

About this clone itself: The read falls 3 residues short of the CDR3 end, and the missing part is taken from the germline J gene. This sequence joins TRBV7-3 and TRBJ2-1; the match to TRBD2 covers 9 bases. The V and J ends lost 5 bases and 7 bases, in that order; junction bases with no gene match: 9. From germline, CDR1 is SGHTA and CDR2 FQGTGA. CDR3 length equals 15 residues. CDR3 DNA (partial): TGTGCCAGCAGCATGGCGGGGGGGCCATTAAATGAG. It translates to CASSMAGGPLNE. The full-length CDR3 reads as CASSMAGGPLNEQFF.

Regarding this clone: Read data end 3 residues before the CDR3 end; the end is taken from the germline J gene. The V gene is TRBV18, the J gene TRBJ2-3; TRBD2 might be the D (6 bases). Germline assignment: CDR1 KGHSH and CDR2 LQKENI. The CDR3 has 14 residues. CDR3 bases read: TGTGCCAGCTCAGTCGGTACTAGCCTCGAGACG. It yields the protein CASSVGTSLET. The complete CDR3 protein is CASSVGTSLETQYF.

Concerning this clone: The CDR3 end lies 3 residues beyond the end of the read and is filled in from the germline J gene. The rearrangement links TRBV7-3 to TRBJ2-3; 15 bases agree with TRBD2. The V segment lost 3 bases and the J segment 0 bases; nucleotides outside the gene matches: 4. This CDR3 comprises 18 residues. Germline V gene sequence: CDR1 SGHTA, CDR2 FQGTGA. The CDR3 loop reads CASSFGTSGRLSTDTQYF. CDR3 bases read: TGTGCCAGCAGCTTCGGGACTAGCGGGAGGTTGAGCACAGATACG.

Concerning this clone itself: The read finishes 3 residues shy of the CDR3 end, and the germline J gene is used to complete it. The chain carries TRBV6-2 or TRBV6-3 and TRBJ2-3; 7 positions match TRBD1. V lost 6 bases, J lost 3 bases, and 9 bases stayed unmatched. The CDR3 runs to 15 residues. CDR1 and CDR2 (germline): MNHEY, SVGEGT. The CDR3 DNA, read in part, is TGTGCCAGCAGCCCGACCCAACAGGGGACAGATACG. It encodes CASSPTQQGTDT. The entire CDR3 is CASSPTQQGTDTQYF.

CDR3 loop: CSALDRETQYF. Partial CDR3 DNA: TGCAGCGCCTTGGACAGAGAGACC. V gene TRBV29-1 combines with J gene TRBJ2-5, with a tentative D call TRBD1 (6 bases). The read comes to an end 3 residues before the CDR3 does, leaving the germline J gene to fill in the end. V lost 7 bases and J 4 bases, leaving 10 bases between the germline ends. The CDR3 is 11 residues long. Germline V lookup: CDR1 SQVTM, CDR2 ANQGSEA.

Concerning this clone itself: Sequencing ends 3 residues short of the CDR3 end; the germline J gene provides the rest. The V call is TRBV7-9, the J call TRBJ1-1; 7 bases line up with TRBD1. From germline, CDR1 is SEHNR and CDR2 FQNEAQ (reference sequence). V dropped 5 bases and J dropped 6; count of bases not matched to a gene: 6. The CDR3 is made up of 13 amino acids. CDR3: CASSQGEWSEAFF. The CDR3 DNA, read in part, is TGTGCCAGCAGCCAGGGGGAGTGGTCTGAA. Full variable domain (outside the CDR3, taken from reference TRBV7-9 and TRBJ1-1): DTGVSQNPRHKITKRGQNVTFRCDPISEHNRLYWYRQTLGQGPEFLTYFQNEAQLEKSRLLSDRFSAERPKGSFSTLEIQRTEQGDSAMYLCASSQGEWSEAFFGQGTRLTVV.

With regard to this clone: The read halts 3 residues ahead of the CDR3 end, with the missing end drawn from the germline J gene. V gene TRBV18 combines with J gene TRBJ2-3; possible D gene TRBD1, 6 bases. This CDR3 region has 14 residues. Trimming cost V 5 bases and J 0 bases, with 9 bases left between them. Looked up from germline, CDR1 is KGHSH and CDR2 is LQKENI. CDR3 region: CASSRTGSTDTQYF. The DNA read from the CDR3 is TGTGCCAGCTCAAGAACAGGGAGCACAGATACG.

To note about this clone: The read terminates 3 residues ahead of where the CDR3 ends, so the germline J gene completes it. V and J are TRBV2 and TRBJ2-3; no clear D. This CDR3 is 12 amino acids long. Trimming cost V 8 bases and J 0 bases, with 6 bases left between them. Germline assignment: CDR1 SNHLY and CDR2 FYNNEI. The CDR3 DNA, read in part, is TGTGCCAGCTCTGTTAGCACAGATACG. It codes for CASSVSTDT. The CDR3 reads in full as CASSVSTDTQYF.

Comments on this clone: The DNA ends 3 residues before the CDR3 does, and the rest of the CDR3 is filled in from the germline J gene. The chain employs TRBV2 and TRBJ2-1; 12 bases are shared with TRBD2. Germline CDR1 and CDR2: SNHLY and FYNNEI. CDR3 length: 17 residues. V lost 5 bases and J lost 8; bases outside the gene matches: 13. CDR3 loop: CASSSPGLAGIEDEQFF. The part of the CDR3 DNA that was read is TGTGCCAGCAGTTCACCGGGACTAGCGGGTATAGAGGATGAG.